These 26 T cell receptor beta chains came from one sample sequenced in a study of lung T cells in sarcoidosis with Löfgren's syndrome (dated by TCRdb to between 2016 and 2019). Sequencing was carried out with an Illumina MiSeq. TCRdb reprocessed the public reads (quality trimming at Q25 with fastp, clone calling with MiXCR) and kept in-frame beta chains. CDR3 protein duplicates are merged, each entry listing the most common genes and DNA. The sample yields some 65,000 distinct CDR3 sequences; around 20% were counted once. Together, the top ten hold less than 2.5% of the sample. Material: CD4+ T cells from PBMCs. The receptors shown here come from a human donor with sarcoidosis (Löfgren's syndrome or another form), or a control subject (not recorded which).

This clonotype appeared many times. A read error may produce the germline difference seen at one junction end. This chain joins TRBV11-1 and TRBJ2-5; 10 bases line up with TRBD2. Germline V gives CDR1 SGHAT, CDR2 FQDESV (reference sequence). This CDR3 has 14 amino acids. CDR3 protein: CASSLAGAKETQYF. The DNA for the CDR3 is TGTGCCAGCAGCCTAGCGGGAGCGAAAGAGACCCAGTACTTC. The full variable domain, its missing parts supplied by reference TRBV11-1 and TRBJ2-5, is EAEVAQSPRYKITEKSQAVAFWCDPISGHATLYWYRQILGQGPELLVQFQDESVVDDSQLPKDRFSAERLKGVDSTLKIQPAELGDSAMYLCASSLAGAKETQYFGPGTRLLVL.

This clonotype was observed a few times. The rearrangement links TRBV6-4 to TRBJ2-1, with 8 nucleotides matching TRBD1. Germline-derived CDR1 and CDR2 are MRHNA and SNTAGT. The J segment lost 6 bases and the V segment lost 4 bases, leaving 5 bases of the junction unmatched. The CDR3 extends over 14 amino acids. The CDR3 loop reads CASSVKTGVNEQFF. In DNA form, the CDR3 reads TGTGCCAGCAGTGTCAAGACAGGGGTCAATGAGCAGTTCTTC.

The rearrangement links TRBV19 to TRBJ2-4; the D gene is possibly TRBD1 (5 bases). V lost 5 bases and J 3 bases, leaving 26 bases between the germline ends. The CDR3 consists of 19 residues. The germline V gene has CDR1 LNHDA and CDR2 SQIVND (reference sequence). The CDR3 sequence: CASSFFDTASRRGKNIQYF. The CDR3 DNA is TGTGCCAGTAGTTTCTTCGACACGGCAAGTCGAAGGGGCAAAAACATTCAGTACTTC.

This clonotype was seen many times. V is TRBV7-2 and J is TRBJ1-4; D perhaps matches TRBD1 (6 bases). The germline V gene has CDR1 SGHTA and CDR2 FQGNSA. Between the trimmed V and J ends, which lost 3 bases and 14 bases, there was a span of 19 bases. The CDR3 contains 14 residues. CDR3 residues: CASSLGASGQVLFF. In DNA, the CDR3 is TGTGCCAGCAGCTTGGGGGCTAGTGGCCAAGTCCTGTTTTTT. Using reference TRBV7-2 and TRBJ1-4 for the parts outside the CDR3, the full variable domain is GAGVSQSPSNKVTEKGKDVELRCDPISGHTALYWYRQSLGQGLEFLIYFQGNSAPDKSGLPSDRFSAERTGGSVSTLTIQRTQQEDSAVYLCASSLGASGQVLFFGSGTQLSVL.

Details on this clonotype: A much bigger clone sits one base away, suggesting this may be a read error. V and J are TRBV20-1 and TRBJ1-5, with a weak D call TRBD1 (5 bases). Germline-derived CDR1 and CDR2 are DFQATT and SNEGSKA (reference sequence). With 6 bases removed from V and 3 bases from J, the gap between germline ends came to 12 bases. The CDR3 consists of 13 residues. The CDR3 loop is CSAVRGNNQPQHF. CDR3 DNA sequence: TGCAGTGCAGTCCGGGGCAACAATCAGCCCCAGCATTTT.

Note on this clonotype: One end of the junction does not line up with germline, which may come from a read error. This chain joins TRBV30 and TRBJ2-1; 7 bases align to TRBD2. This CDR3 comprises 15 residues. Germline V lookup: CDR1 GTSNPN, CDR2 SVGIG (reference sequence). The CDR3 DNA reads as TGTGCCTGGAGTGCCGGGACTACCTATCCCAATGGGCAGTTCTTC. Its protein product is CAWSAGTTYPNGQFF.

The V call is TRBV18, the J call TRBJ2-3, with D perhaps given as TRBD1 or TRBD2 (6 bases each). The CDR3 has 15 residues. Germline loops: CDR1 KGHSH, CDR2 LQKENI. Trimming shortened V by 3 bases and J by 4 bases, and 14 bases separated the two germline ends. The CDR3 loop reads CASSPQGGGPDTQYF. CDR3 coding DNA: TGTGCCAGCTCACCCCAAGGGGGAGGACCAGATACGCAGTATTTT. The entire variable domain, with the rest obtained from reference TRBV18 and TRBJ2-3, is as follows: NAGVMQNPRHLVRRRGQEARLRCSPMKGHSHVYWYRQLPEEGLKFMVYLQKENIIDESGMPKERFSAEFPKEGPSILRIQQVVRGDSAAYFCASSPQGGGPDTQYFGPGTRLTVL.

Points on this clonotype: A much larger clone sits a single nucleotide away, making a read error possible. The chain joins TRBV15 to TRBJ2-3, with 15 bases that match TRBD2. The CDR3 covers 18 residues. CDR1 is LNHNV, CDR2 YYDKDF, per germline (reference sequence). V shed 9 bases and J 0 bases; nucleotides not matched to a gene: 10. CDR3 region: CATTAGLAGGASTDTQYF. In nucleotides, the CDR3 is TGTGCCACAACAGCGGGACTAGCGGGGGGAGCAAGCACAGATACGCAGTATTTT.

The chain couples TRBV28 to TRBJ2-4, with D possibly being TRBD2 (6 bases). The ends were cut back, 4 bases at V and 9 bases at J, with 13 bases in the middle. The CDR3 has 13 amino acids. Germline CDR1 reads MDHEN; CDR2 reads SYDVKM. CDR3: CASSSGGGFIQYF. DNA of the CDR3: TGTGCCAGCAGTTCTGGCGGAGGGTTCATTCAGTACTTC.

This clonotype came up many times. The chain combines TRBV28 with TRBJ1-3, with 7 nucleotides matching TRBD1. Germline values: CDR1 MDHEN, CDR2 SYDVKM. The V gene end was trimmed by 1 base and the J gene end by 5 bases; junction bases not matched to a gene: 5. This CDR3 is 15 amino acids long. The CDR3 loop reads CASSLYDRARNTIYF. CDR3 sequence (DNA): TGTGCCAGCAGTTTATACGACAGGGCTAGAAACACCATATATTTT. Drawing the rest from reference TRBV28 and TRBJ1-3, the complete variable domain is DVKVTQSSRYLVKRTGEKVFLECVQDMDHENMFWYRQDPGLGLRLIYFSYDVKMKEKGDIPEGYSVSREKKERFSLILESASTNQTSMYLCASSLYDRARNTIYFGEGSWLTVV.

J is TRBJ1-4 and V is TRBV28, with D maybe TRBD1 (5 bases). CDR3 size: 12 residues. Germline V gene data show CDR1 as MDHEN and CDR2 as SYDVKM. The V end lost 9 bases, the J end lost 10 bases, and 15 bases lay between the germline ends. This CDR3 is CASQSIGGKLFF. The CDR3 DNA sequence: TGTGCCAGTCAATCGATCGGGGGAAAACTGTTTTTT.

This clonotype was observed at least ten times. V and J are TRBV20-1 and TRBJ1-1; D is ambiguous. Germline V gives CDR1 DFQATT, CDR2 SNEGSKA (reference sequence). Trimming took off 5 bases at V and 6 bases at J, with 22 bases between the two ends. The CDR3 has 15 amino acids. The CDR3 DNA follows: TGCAGTGCTCCAAGATCCGGGGTCTGGGAGGCTGAAGCTTTCTTT. Protein: CSAPRSGVWEAEAFF.

This clonotype was recorded many times. The rearrangement links TRBV20-1 to TRBJ2-1; D might be TRBD2 (6 bases). There are 13 residues in the CDR3. The V and J ends lost 2 bases and 8 bases respectively, with 13 bases between them. Looked up from germline, CDR1 is DFQATT and CDR2 is SNEGSKA (reference sequence). CDR3 sequence: CSARSTSSHEQFF. The CDR3 DNA is TGCAGTGCTAGATCCACTAGCTCCCATGAGCAGTTCTTC.

This clonotype was seen many times. This chain uses TRBV28 with TRBJ1-5; D not certain. The CDR3 has 12 amino acids. Germline V gives CDR1 MDHEN, CDR2 SYDVKM. V was trimmed by 6 bases and J by 1 base, leaving 4 bases between them. The CDR3 reads CASRRSNQPQHF. CDR3 nucleotides: TGTGCCAGCAGAAGGAGCAATCAGCCCCAGCATTTT.

This clonotype was seen repeatedly, ten times or more. The chain has TRBV29-1 and TRBJ2-1; D is possibly TRBD2 (5 bases). The germline V gene encodes CDR1 SQVTM and CDR2 ANQGSEA. V lost 6 bases, J lost 3 bases, and 12 bases lay in between. CDR3 length: 13 amino acids. The CDR3 sequence is CSVELVIYNEQFF. In nucleotides, the CDR3 is TGCAGCGTCGAACTAGTTATCTACAATGAGCAGTTCTTC.

This clonotype was seen at least ten times. This chain uses TRBV25-1 with TRBJ2-3; no firm D call. The CDR3 has 14 amino acids. The germline CDR1 and CDR2 sequences are MGHDK and SYGVNS. Deletions cut 5 bases from V and 2 bases from J, with 11 bases between. CDR3 sequence (DNA): TGTGCCAGCAGTTTAGGACCCCCCACAGATACGCAGTATTTT. As protein: CASSLGPPTDTQYF.

This clonotype has at least ten counts. The V call is TRBV20-1, the J call TRBJ2-7, with a weak D call TRBD2 (5 bases). Trimming removed 4 bases at V and 1 base at J, with 8 bases between. The length of the CDR3 is 12 residues. Germline V CDR1 and CDR2: DFQATT, SNEGSKA (reference sequence). CDR3 amino acids: CSANAGSYEQYV. In DNA form, the CDR3 reads TGCAGTGCTAACGCGGGTTCCTACGAGCAGTACGTC.

Worth noting for this clonotype: A much larger clone is a single base away; this may be a read error. This rearrangement joins TRBV11-2 to TRBJ2-7, with 9 bases lining up with TRBD2. The germline CDR1 and CDR2 sequences are SGHAT and FQNNGV. The CDR3 consists of 16 residues. CDR3: CASSVRGTSGLYEQNF. As DNA, the CDR3 is TGTGCCAGCAGCGTCCGAGGAACTAGCGGGTTATACGAGCAGAACTTC.

This clonotype is termed medium-sized. V is TRBV7-2 and J is TRBJ1-1; D is uncertain. Trimming cost V 5 bases and J 0 bases, with 7 bases left between them. Germline V gene data show CDR1 as SGHTA and CDR2 as FQGNSA. The CDR3 runs to 13 residues. Here the CDR3 DNA reads TGTGCCAGCAGCCCGTACTTGAACACTGAAGCTTTCTTT. It specifies CASSPYLNTEAFF.

This clonotype appeared a few times. The rearrangement links TRBV28 to TRBJ1-2; TRBD1 is a possible D gene (6 bases). The germline V gene encodes CDR1 MDHEN and CDR2 SYDVKM. V was cut by 6 bases and J by 0 bases, with 17 bases left in between. This CDR3 is 16 amino acids long. The CDR3 loop is CASSLWGGQPNYGYTF. The CDR3 nucleotides read TGTGCCAGCAGCCTCTGGGGGGGCCAGCCTAACTATGGCTACACCTTC.

With respect to this clonotype: A single base separates this from a much larger clone, so it may be a read error. The genes are TRBV20-1 and TRBJ1-5; a weak D match, TRBD1 (5 bases). The CDR3 is made up of 15 amino acids. Germline V gene sequence: CDR1 DFQATT, CDR2 SNEGSKA (reference sequence). V lost 6 bases, J lost 0 bases, and 15 bases lay in between. The CDR3: CSARTLGRSNQPQHF. CDR3 nucleotides: TGCAGTGCCCGGACCCTGGGGCGTAGCAATCAGCCCCAGCATTTT.

This clonotype was picked up many times. V and J are TRBV19 and TRBJ1-2; D ambiguous. There are 15 residues in the CDR3. Germline CDR1 LNHDA, CDR2 SQIVND (reference sequence). The germline V and J ends were trimmed by 4 bases and 1 base, with 13 bases remaining between them. CDR3: CASSTGNAFNYGYTF. CDR3 DNA: TGTGCCAGTAGTACCGGCAACGCCTTTAACTATGGCTACACCTTC.

This clonotype was recorded many times. This rearrangement joins TRBV4-2 to TRBJ2-7; D possibly matches TRBD1 or TRBD2 (5 bases each). Germline CDR1 is LGHNA and CDR2 is YNFKEQ. V was pared by 2 bases and J by 3 bases, with 14 bases between. The CDR3 extends over 15 amino acids. DNA of the CDR3: TGTGCCAGCAGCCAATCCTGGGGGACGGACTACGAGCAGTACGTC. Its protein product is CASSQSWGTDYEQYV.

The table lists this clonotype with a few counts. The chain has TRBV4-1 and TRBJ2-5; 11 bases agree with TRBD2. V was clipped by 4 bases and J by 0 bases; unmatched bases: 1. The CDR3 length is 15 residues. Germline CDR1 and CDR2: MGHRA and YSYEKL. Written as DNA, the CDR3 is TGCGCCAGCAGCCGACTAGCGGGACACCAAGAGACCCAGTACTTC. Translated: CASSRLAGHQETQYF.

This clonotype appeared many times. The chain carries TRBV15 and TRBJ1-5; 9 bases fit TRBD1. The junction had 4 bases not matched to a gene; V was cut back by 6 bases and J by 1 base. This CDR3 comprises 15 residues. Germline CDR1 is LNHNV and CDR2 is YYDKDF (reference sequence). CDR3 sequence: CATRADRGSNQPQHF. The CDR3 nucleotides are TGTGCCACCAGAGCGGACAGGGGAAGCAATCAGCCCCAGCATTTT.

Worth noting for this clonotype: A much more abundant neighbour one base away suggests this may be a read error. This chain connects TRBV28 to TRBJ2-7; D is perhaps TRBD2 (6 bases). The V and J ends lost 2 bases and 4 bases respectively, with 15 bases between them. From germline, CDR1 is MDHEN and CDR2 SYDVKM. This CDR3 comprises 15 residues. CDR3 protein: CASSLLALGTYEQYF. As DNA, the CDR3 is TGTGCCAGCAGTTTACTAGCGCTGGGGACTTACGAGCAGTACTTC.